This T cell receptor (beta chain) stems from a study of blood T cell repertoires in COVID-19. Authors' methods: Reference gene primers were amplified, and this amplification served to estimate nucleated cell counts. Generated by immunoSEQ multiplex PCR, the TCRdb table keeps only in-frame clones and is missing some. V and J calls and clone size are given by that table; D and trimming were obtained from the DNA. The sample has hundreds of thousands of clones, around 91% seen once. Across about two dozen US areas, participants ranged in age from roughly 18 to 95 years. Which cohort a participant joined came from the clinical history participants gave. Before being deemed recovered, Cohort 3 donors had two negative PCRs, clearance, or symptom resolution. Trimming pared 2 bases from V and 0 bases from J, leaving 7 bases between. The CDR3 consists of 14 residues. CDR1 and CDR2 (germline): KGHSH, LQKENI.

This TCR was sampled from a woman aged 40 to 50 who had recovered from COVID-19. The specimen sequenced was PBMCs or T cells enriched from blood (not recorded which). The rearrangement uses TRBV18 and TRBJ1-1, with D tentatively TRBD1 (5 bases). The CDR3 DNA follows: TGTGCCAGCTCACCAGGGGCGGTGAACACTGAAGCTTTCTTT. Protein product: CASSPGAVNTEAFF.